This T cell receptor beta chain was profiled in a study of response to subunit inactivated influenza vaccine. Worth noting for this clonotype: Its target is unknown.

Points from the study as a whole: With each seasonal influenza vaccination, the authors suggested, few new T cells are recruited.

Using its own MiXCR run on the RT-PCR reads, TCRdb lists one record per CDR3 protein. The sample has 150,000 or so distinct CDR3 sequences, around 11% seen once; the top ten hold about 40%. The sample here was CD8+ T cells sorted from PBMCs, taken less than 30 months after vaccination. The clonotype originates from a man aged 50-75 years who received an inactivated influenza vaccine.

CDR3: CASSFKNRFRPFF. The CDR3 coding sequence is TGTGCCAGCAGTTTTAAGAACAGGTTCCGTCCGTTCTTC. V is TRBV28 and J is TRBJ2-1; tentatively, D is TRBD1 (5 bases). Trimming removed 3 bases at V and 15 bases at J, with 18 bases between. The CDR3 contains 13 residues. Germline lookup yields CDR1 MDHEN and CDR2 SYDVKM.